This passage covers 30 T cell receptor beta chains from one sample sequenced in a study of spatial heterogeneity in lung cancer. One entry per CDR3 protein, called by TCRdb with MiXCR from the 5' RACE reads. The sample records around 110,000 distinct CDR3 sequences, roughly an eighth being singletons. Time point reported: blood at routine non-recurrence follow-up after resection. Sequencing of whole RNA from tumor, nontumor lung or frozen PBMC involved no sorting. Material: PBMCs, obtained at follow-up. These receptor sequences come from a male donor with early-stage non-small cell lung cancer.

This clonotype appeared many times. The chain couples TRBV29-1 to TRBJ2-3; 7 bases are a match to TRBD1. The CDR3 extends over 13 amino acids. Germline V gene sequence: CDR1 SQVTM, CDR2 ANQGSEA. The ends lost 8 bases at V and 0 bases at J; junction bases unmatched: 5. The CDR3 DNA sequence: TGCAGCACAACAGGGGAGAGCACAGATACGCAGTATTTT. Protein: CSTTGESTDTQYF.

The rearrangement joins TRBV20-1 to TRBJ2-1; weak D call: TRBD1 (6 bases). Deletions cut 3 bases from V and 9 bases from J, with 18 bases between. The CDR3 spans 14 residues. Per the germline V gene, CDR1 is DFQATT and CDR2 is SNEGSKA (reference sequence). The CDR3 bases are TGCAGTGCTAGCGCCACAGGGTTCGCAGGTGAGCAGTTCTTC. Encoded protein: CSASATGFAGEQFF.

CDR3 DNA sequence: TGTGCCAGCTCCCTGGGCGGGGGACCCACAGATACGCAGTATTTT. Translating it yields CASSLGGGPTDTQYF. The chain recombines TRBV12-3 or TRBV12-4 with TRBJ2-3; TRBD2 matches at 7 bases. This CDR3 contains 15 residues. V lost 8 bases and J lost 2; bases outside the gene matches: 10.

The chain is built from TRBV7-6 and TRBJ1-5, with 7 nucleotides matching TRBD1. Unmatched junction bases numbered 12, after V lost 3 bases and J lost 4 bases. The CDR3 spans 17 residues. Germline CDR1 SGHVS, CDR2 FNYEAQ. The CDR3 sequence is CASSFSTGVKRNQPQHF. Written as DNA, the CDR3 is TGTGCCAGCAGCTTTTCTACAGGGGTAAAAAGGAATCAGCCCCAGCATTTT.

V usage is TRBV6-6 and J usage is TRBJ1-5; the D gene is possibly TRBD1 (5 bases). The CDR3 extends over 14 amino acids. Per germline, CDR1 MNHNY and CDR2 SVGAGI (reference sequence). The V end was cut by 2 bases, the J end by 4 bases, with 9 bases between. CDR3 nucleotides: TGTGCCAGCAGTTACGGGACCGAGAATCAGCCCCAGCATTTT. Its protein is CASSYGTENQPQHF.

This clonotype showed up many times. V and J are TRBV9 and TRBJ2-7, with 8 bases matching TRBD2. The junction had 13 bases not matched to a gene; V was cut back by 3 bases and J by 5 bases. Germline CDR1 SGDLS, CDR2 YYNGEE. There are 16 residues in the CDR3. CDR3 protein: CASSDRPGGSADEQYF. The CDR3 DNA reads as TGTGCCAGCAGCGACCGCCCGGGGGGGTCGGCTGACGAGCAGTACTTC.

In this sample, this clonotype turned up many times. The chain joins TRBV20-1 to TRBJ1-6; D is possibly TRBD1 (6 bases). Germline V gene data show CDR1 as DFQATT and CDR2 as SNEGSKA (reference sequence). V was pared by 3 bases and J by 6 bases, with 12 bases between. The CDR3 has 14 amino acids. The CDR3 DNA reads as TGCAGTGCTAGTCCAACAGGGAGTAATTCACCCCTCCACTTT. Translation gives CSASPTGSNSPLHF.

V usage is TRBV5-1 and J usage is TRBJ1-6; D might be TRBD1 (6 bases). CDR1 is SGHRS, CDR2 YFSETQ, per germline. V lost 4 bases and J 8 bases, leaving 10 bases between the germline ends. This CDR3 comprises 13 residues. CDR3 loop: CASSLRGDSPLHF. The CDR3 bases are TGCGCCAGCAGCCTCAGGGGAGATTCACCCCTCCACTTT.

This clonotype was detected many times. The chain joins TRBV2 to TRBJ2-1; 7 nucleotides line up with TRBD1. V shed 9 bases and J 5 bases; nucleotides not matched to a gene: 7. Germline V gene sequence: CDR1 SNHLY, CDR2 FYNNEI. The CDR3 spans 13 residues. CDR3 residues: CASPGQKNNEQFF. For the CDR3, the DNA is TGTGCCAGTCCGGGACAGAAGAACAATGAGCAGTTCTTC.

This clonotype was counted many times. This chain uses TRBV28 with TRBJ1-1, with a possible D match to TRBD1 (5 bases). The length of the CDR3 is 15 residues. The germline V and J ends were trimmed by 2 bases and 5 bases, with 15 bases remaining between them. Germline V gives CDR1 MDHEN, CDR2 SYDVKM. In nucleotides, the CDR3 is TGTGCCAGCAGTTTACCCGGACTAGGGACGACTGAAGCTTTCTTT. Protein: CASSLPGLGTTEAFF.

This clonotype was seen only a few times. The chain couples TRBV24-1 to TRBJ2-5, with D perhaps given as TRBD1 or TRBD2 (5 bases each). The CDR3 extends over 15 amino acids. CDR1 KGHDR and CDR2 SFDVKD come from the germline V gene. V was pared by 5 bases and J by 2 bases, with 14 bases between. CDR3 region: CATSAPGRPQETQYF. The DNA of the CDR3 is TGTGCCACCAGTGCCCCGGGACGGCCTCAAGAGACCCAGTACTTC.

This clonotype occurred many times. This chain links TRBV10-3 with TRBJ2-7; D is perhaps TRBD1 (6 bases). Germline CDR1 is ENHRY and CDR2 is SYGVKD. The CDR3 is made up of 14 amino acids. Trimming removed 2 bases at V and 4 bases at J, with 12 bases between. The CDR3 region is CAISELGGGYEQYF. The CDR3 region has the DNA TGTGCCATCAGTGAGCTTGGGGGCGGTTACGAGCAGTACTTC.

The chain combines TRBV19 with TRBJ1-2, with D possibly matching TRBD1 (5 bases). The germline V and J ends were trimmed by 3 bases and 5 bases, with 10 bases remaining between them. Germline-derived CDR1 and CDR2 are LNHDA and SQIVND (reference sequence). The CDR3 has 13 residues. CDR3 protein: CASSMGPTYGYTF. The CDR3 DNA is TGTGCCAGTAGTATGGGACCGACGTATGGCTACACCTTC.

This clonotype was recorded a few times. The J gene is TRBJ2-2, the V gene TRBV6-5; 8 nucleotides agree with TRBD2. This CDR3 region has 14 residues. The V segment lost 5 bases and the J segment 7 bases; nucleotides outside the gene matches: 6. Looked up from germline, CDR1 is MNHEY and CDR2 is SVGAGI. The CDR3 loop reads CASSRTGGIGELFF. In nucleotides, the CDR3 is TGTGCCAGCAGTCGGACGGGGGGGATCGGGGAGCTGTTTTTT.

The V call is TRBV9, the J call TRBJ1-1, with D uncertain. Per germline, CDR1 SGDLS and CDR2 YYNGEE. The V gene lost 4 bases and the J gene lost 3 bases, with 10 bases spanning the gap. This CDR3 is built from 13 residues. The CDR3 region has the DNA TGTGCCAGCAGCCGTAGGACCGACACTGAAGCTTTCTTT. Protein sequence: CASSRRTDTEAFF.

The chain combines TRBV5-6 with TRBJ1-1; 7 bases are shared with TRBD1. CDR1 is SGHDT and CDR2 is YYEEEE in the germline V gene. Trimming removed 4 bases from V and 5 bases from J; junction bases left unmatched: 11. The CDR3 is 15 amino acids. CDR3 region: CASSLGGQVITEAFF. CDR3 sequence (DNA): TGTGCCAGCAGCCTGGGTGGACAGGTGATTACTGAAGCTTTCTTT.

Only a few counts were recorded for this clonotype. The V gene is TRBV6-2 or TRBV6-3, the J gene TRBJ2-5, with D perhaps TRBD2 (6 bases). In germline, CDR1 is MNHEY, CDR2 SVGEGT. CDR3 size: 12 residues. V was trimmed by 10 bases and J by 5 bases, leaving 14 bases between them. CDR3 sequence: CATDYPSETQYF. CDR3 coding DNA: TGTGCCACGGACTACCCAAGCGAGACCCAGTACTTC.

This chain uses TRBV4-3 with TRBJ2-3; 16 bases map to TRBD2. J lost 7 bases, V lost 3 bases, and 7 bases had no gene match. Per the germline V gene, CDR1 is LGHNA and CDR2 is YSLEER. The CDR3 contains 17 residues. The CDR3: CASSQQGTSGGAYTQYF. The CDR3 DNA reads TGCGCCAGCAGCCAGCAAGGGACTAGCGGGGGGGCATATACGCAGTATTTT.

This clonotype was seen at least ten times. CDR3 sequence: CATSDPTRGTEAFF. In nucleotides, the CDR3 is TGTGCCACCAGTGATCCCACAAGAGGGACTGAAGCTTTCTTT. The V and J genes are TRBV24-1 and TRBJ1-1; no reliable D call. The V gene lost 3 bases and the J gene lost 5 bases, with 12 bases spanning the gap. CDR1 KGHDR and CDR2 SFDVKD come from the germline V gene. The CDR3 loop spans 14 amino acids.

This clonotype was recorded many times. This sequence joins TRBV7-2 and TRBJ2-1, with TRBD1 matching over 9 bases. Germline V lookup: CDR1 SGHTA, CDR2 FQGNSA. V was clipped by 4 bases and J by 7 bases; unmatched bases: 5. CDR3 length: 14 amino acids. This CDR3 reads CASSSGQGTNEQFF. The CDR3 DNA follows: TGTGCCAGCAGCTCCGGACAGGGGACTAATGAGCAGTTCTTC.

In its sample, this clonotype was seen many times. The rearrangement joins TRBV5-1 to TRBJ2-6, with a tentative D call TRBD1 (5 bases). Between the trimmed V and J ends, which lost 3 bases and 0 bases, there was a span of 7 bases. CDR1 and CDR2 from the germline V gene are SGHRS and YFSETQ. The CDR3 runs to 15 residues. The CDR3 DNA follows: TGCGCCAGCAGCTCGCAGGGCTCTGGGGCCAACGTCCTGACTTTC. It codes for CASSSQGSGANVLTF.

This clonotype was counted ten times or more. The chain employs TRBV28 and TRBJ1-5; no definite D call. There are 16 residues in the CDR3. V was trimmed by 5 bases and J by 0 bases, leaving 14 bases between them. Germline values: CDR1 MDHEN, CDR2 SYDVKM. CDR3 loop: CASSLGDFYSNQPQHF. The CDR3 bases are TGTGCCAGCAGTCTTGGAGACTTTTATAGCAATCAGCCCCAGCATTTT.

This clonotype was found a few times. This chain connects TRBV11-2 to TRBJ2-4, with D hard to call. CDR3 length equals 17 residues. V was pared by 0 bases and J by 2 bases, with 14 bases between. CDR1 SGHAT and CDR2 FQNNGV come from the germline V gene. CDR3 in DNA: TGTGCCAGCAGCTTAGAAGCTGGACGGTGGACCAAAAACATTCAGTACTTC. Its protein product is CASSLEAGRWTKNIQYF.

The sample holds a few counts of this clonotype. The chain joins TRBV12-5 to TRBJ2-1, with TRBD1 identical over 12 bases. V shed 4 bases, J shed 6 bases, and the junction held 4 bases outside the gene matches. Germline V CDR1 and CDR2: LGHNT, FRNRAP. CDR3 length equals 15 residues. The CDR3 DNA is TGTGCTAGTGGTTACGGGACAGGGGGCTCCAATGAGCAGTTCTTC. It encodes CASGYGTGGSNEQFF.

This clonotype showed up just a few times. The chain joins TRBV28 to TRBJ2-7; D unclear. This CDR3 is built from 12 residues. Between the trimmed V and J ends, which lost 5 bases and 5 bases, there was a span of 10 bases. CDR1 is MDHEN and CDR2 is SYDVKM in the germline V gene. The DNA for the CDR3 is TGTGCCAGCAGTCTACGGGTCGACGAGCAGTACTTC. Its protein is CASSLRVDEQYF.

This clonotype was detected ten times or more. V usage is TRBV6-5 and J usage is TRBJ2-1; D is uncertain. This CDR3 contains 11 residues. Germline assignment: CDR1 MNHEY and CDR2 SVGAGI. V was pared by 6 bases and J by 6 bases, with 6 bases between. The CDR3 nucleotides read TGTGCCAGCAGCCATTTCAATGAGCAGTTCTTC. Protein product: CASSHFNEQFF.

V usage is TRBV18 and J usage is TRBJ1-4; 9 bases align to TRBD1. CDR3 length equals 15 residues. The germline V gene has CDR1 KGHSH and CDR2 LQKENI. With V trimmed by 4 bases and J by 5 bases, 5 bases remained unmatched. CDR3 sequence: CASSQNRGRNEKLFF. CDR3 DNA sequence: TGTGCCAGCTCACAGAACAGGGGGCGGAATGAAAAACTGTTTTTT.

CDR3 nucleotide sequence: TGTGCCAGCAGCTTACTCCTCGGCGGATCCGGGACAGGGGTTTCCTCCTACGAGCAGTACTTC. Protein product: CASSLLLGGSGTGVSSYEQYF. This chain links TRBV7-6 with TRBJ2-7; 10 positions match TRBD1. The CDR3 loop spans 21 amino acids. The ends lost 2 bases at V and 0 bases at J; junction bases unmatched: 19. Per the germline V gene, CDR1 is SGHVS and CDR2 is FNYEAQ.

The V gene is TRBV4-2, the J gene TRBJ2-2; possibly TRBD2 for D (6 bases). V was clipped by 4 bases and J by 4 bases, with 16 bases between them. In germline, CDR1 is LGHNA, CDR2 YNFKEQ. The CDR3 is 16 residues long. The CDR3 bases are TGTGCCAGCAGCCCTATTGGCGGGGTCGCCACCGGGGAGCTGTTTTTT. Encoded protein: CASSPIGGVATGELFF.

This clonotype was counted between two and nine times. The genes are TRBV12-3 or TRBV12-4 and TRBJ2-1; D is ambiguous. The CDR3 is 11 residues long. V gave up 4 bases and J gave up 8 bases, with 6 bases separating them. DNA of the CDR3: TGTGCCAGCAGTTCTTTCTATGAGCAGTTCTTC. Translating it yields CASSSFYEQFF.